This T cell receptor (beta chain) was recorded in a study of T-cell memory formation after mild COVID-19. Whole-study findings and limits: Later expanders leaned toward CD4+, whereas clones contracting from day 15 to 85 were balanced CD4/CD8. Contracting clones localized mainly to CM and EM when CD4+ and mainly to EMRA when CD8+. Several responding clones turned up in pre-infection memory, indicating that cross-reactive memory may have taken part.

TCR alpha and TCR beta cDNA libraries carrying sample barcodes and UMIs came from 5'RACE with constant-segment primers. TCRdb independently ran MiXCR on the 5' RACE reads; one entry per CDR3 protein. In the table there are more than 450,000 distinct CDR3 sequences, around 17% of which are singletons. Details on this clonotype: Its specificity is not known.

This CDR3 spans 14 amino acids. Trimming removed 8 bases at V and 5 bases at J, with 16 bases between. The germline gives CDR1 MNHEY, CDR2 SVGEGT. The chain links TRBV6-2 or TRBV6-3 to TRBJ2-1; D possibly matches TRBD1 or TRBD2 (5 bases each). The TCR originated in an adult woman who had mild COVID-19 (a few samples of this study predate the infection). Cell type and time point are not known. The specimen sequenced was PBMCs or a T cell subset sorted from them (not recorded which). CDR3 coding DNA: TGTGCCAGCCGCTCTGGGACGGGTAACAATGAGCAGTTCTTC. This codes for CASRSGTGNNEQFF.